This TCR beta chain originates from a study of T cell responses to AZD1222 COVID-19 vaccine. Overall study: Second doses were pooled across both intervals (about 4 or about 12 weeks).

Data came from immunoSEQ multiplex PCR; TCRdb stores just in-frame clones and leaves some out. Here the sample spans over 150,000 clones, less than 95% being singletons. On this clone itself: Antigen unknown.

V was clipped by 0 bases and J by 2 bases, with 11 bases between them. Germline V lookup: CDR1 SGHTA, CDR2 FQGNSA. This CDR3 region has 15 residues. The study's findings and limits: Donors, mostly white British, included more females; clonal diversity was possibly underestimated.

The sequence was collected from an adult in good health. The chain has TRBV7-2 and TRBJ2-7, with TRBD1 as a possible D gene (5 bases). The input for sequencing was peripheral blood, taken on day 0 of AZD1222 vaccination. The CDR3 sequence: CASSLAGSQAYEQYF. CDR3 coding DNA: TGTGCCAGCAGCTTAGCGGGTTCACAGGCCTACGAGCAGTACTTC.